The sequence of this TCR beta chain was determined in a study of blood T cell repertoires in COVID-19. Trimming cost V 4 bases and J 5 bases; bases outside gene matches: 14. This CDR3 comprises 16 residues. Germline-derived CDR1 and CDR2 are SGHRS and YFSETQ. In the authors' methods: Using reference gene primer amplification, nucleated cell counts were estimated. Using immunoSEQ multiplex PCR, the repertoire was profiled, and TCRdb retains in-frame clones only, with some absent. V and J calls and clone size are those listed in that table; D and trimming were worked out from the DNA. The data contain about 130,000 clones, about 86% of them singletons.

The chain is built from TRBV5-1 and TRBJ2-5; 7 positions agree with TRBD1. The sequenced sample was peripheral blood. This sequence was found in a woman aged 50 to 60 who had recovered from COVID-19. CDR3 loop: CASSPQTGIVRETQYF. CDR3 in DNA: TGCGCCAGCAGCCCACAGACAGGGATCGTGAGGGAGACCCAGTACTTC.